This T cell receptor (beta chain) came from a study of T cell responses to AZD1222 COVID-19 vaccine. The study, taken as a whole, reports: Epitopes outside B.1.351 and B.1.1.7 mutated regions reportedly drew nearly half of spike TCRs. Only six or seven AZD1222 recipients tested seropositive at baseline. Females made up more of the donors, who were largely white British, and clonal diversity may have come out too low.

This table comes from immunoSEQ multiplex PCR, and its TCRdb copy is limited to in-frame clones, with some not included. Of fewer than 200,000 clones in the sample, approximately 86% were seen once. Per germline, CDR1 DFQATT and CDR2 SNEGSKA (reference sequence). The CDR3 is made up of 16 amino acids. V shed 3 bases, J shed 4 bases, and the junction held 8 bases outside the gene matches. To note about this clone: What it binds is unknown.

The receptor comes from an adult in good health. This rearrangement joins TRBV20-1 to TRBJ2-3; 12 bases are shared with TRBD2. The sample consisted of peripheral blood, taken on day 0 of AZD1222 vaccination. CDR3 sequence reads: CSASPSGRAGADTQYF. The CDR3 DNA sequence: TGCAGTGCTAGTCCTAGCGGGAGGGCCGGTGCAGATACGCAGTATTTT.